This T cell receptor beta chain stems from a study of persistence of HIV-infected CD4 T cells. Study-wide background: Multiple blood draws of up to about 180 mL, except a couple of donors with single leukapheresis.

The stimulus was an HIV-1 Gag 15-mer peptide pool, 0.8 to 1 ug/peptide/mL. Sorting of responding CD4+ T cells relied on upregulated CD40 ligand together with CD69. Adults with HIV-1 started suppressive ART while chronically infected. Anti-CD28/CD49d costimulation, CD40-blocking antibody and enfuvirtide were given to CD8-depleted PBMCs for roughly 19 hours. On this clone itself: The antigen is unknown.

The immunoSEQ assay was version 4, run in survey mode. The repertoire was sequenced with immunoSEQ multiplex PCR; TCRdb's copy has only in-frame clones and lacks some. The repertoire has 13,000 or so clones, less than 70% of them found once; the top ten carry about 7%. The specimen was CD4+ T cells sorted from PBMCs after roughly 20-hour stimulation, collected from a patient who received antiretroviral therapy. This TCR was recovered from an adult man with HIV who was CMV-seropositive.

CDR3 nucleotide sequence: TGTGCCAGCAGTTCTTCCTTGGACGAAAAACTGTTTTTT. Protein: CASSSSLDEKLFF. The gene calls are TRBV6-2 or TRBV6-3 and TRBJ1-4; D is unclear. The ends were cut back, 4 bases at V and 8 bases at J, with 11 bases in the middle. This CDR3 has 13 amino acids. The germline V gene has CDR1 MNHEY and CDR2 SVGEGT.